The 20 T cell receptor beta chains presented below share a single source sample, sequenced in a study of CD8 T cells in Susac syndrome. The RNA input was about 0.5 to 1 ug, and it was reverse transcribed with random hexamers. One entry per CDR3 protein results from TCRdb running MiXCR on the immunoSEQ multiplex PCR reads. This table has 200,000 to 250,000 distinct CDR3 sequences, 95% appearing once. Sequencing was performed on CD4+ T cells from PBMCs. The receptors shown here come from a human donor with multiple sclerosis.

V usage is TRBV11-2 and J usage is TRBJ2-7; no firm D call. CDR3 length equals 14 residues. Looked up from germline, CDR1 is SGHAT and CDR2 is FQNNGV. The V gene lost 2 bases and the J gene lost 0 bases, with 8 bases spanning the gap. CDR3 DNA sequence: TGTGCCAGCAGCTTACTCGCAATCTCCTACGAGCAGTACTTC. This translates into CASSLLAISYEQYF.

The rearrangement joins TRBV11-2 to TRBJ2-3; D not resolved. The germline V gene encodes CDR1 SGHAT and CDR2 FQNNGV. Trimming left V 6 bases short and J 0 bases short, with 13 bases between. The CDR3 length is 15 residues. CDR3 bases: TGTGCCAGCAGGCGCTTAGAGGATAGCACAGATACGCAGTATTTT. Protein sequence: CASRRLEDSTDTQYF.

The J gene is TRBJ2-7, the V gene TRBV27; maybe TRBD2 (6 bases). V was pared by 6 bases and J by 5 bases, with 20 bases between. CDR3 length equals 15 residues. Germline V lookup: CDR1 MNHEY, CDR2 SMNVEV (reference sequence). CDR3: CASSRRDGGVNEQYF. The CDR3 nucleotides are TGTGCCAGCAGCCGGAGGGACGGGGGTGTCAACGAGCAGTACTTC.

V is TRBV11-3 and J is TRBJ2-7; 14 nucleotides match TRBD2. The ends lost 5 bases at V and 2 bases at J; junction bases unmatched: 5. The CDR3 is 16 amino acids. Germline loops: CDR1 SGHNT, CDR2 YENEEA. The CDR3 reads CASSHPGLAGAYEQYF. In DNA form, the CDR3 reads TGTGCCAGCAGCCACCCGGGACTAGCGGGAGCCTACGAGCAGTACTTC.

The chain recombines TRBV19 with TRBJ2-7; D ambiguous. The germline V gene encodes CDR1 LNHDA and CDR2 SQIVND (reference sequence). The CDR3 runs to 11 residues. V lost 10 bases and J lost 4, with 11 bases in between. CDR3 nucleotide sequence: TGTGCCACCGGGCCAGAGTACGAGCAGTACTTC. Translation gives CATGPEYEQYF.

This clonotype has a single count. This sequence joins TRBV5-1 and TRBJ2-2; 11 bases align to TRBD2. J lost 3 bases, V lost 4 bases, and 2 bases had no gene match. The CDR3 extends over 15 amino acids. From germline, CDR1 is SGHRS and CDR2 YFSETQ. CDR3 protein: CASSALAGDTGELFF. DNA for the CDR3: TGCGCCAGCAGCGCACTAGCGGGAGACACCGGGGAGCTGTTTTTT.

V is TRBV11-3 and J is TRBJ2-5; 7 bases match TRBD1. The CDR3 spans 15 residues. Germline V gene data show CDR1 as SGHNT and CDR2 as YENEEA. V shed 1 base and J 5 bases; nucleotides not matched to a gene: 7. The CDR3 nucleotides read TGTGCCAGCAGCTTAGGCGACAGGGAATACGAGACCCAGTACTTC. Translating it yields CASSLGDREYETQYF.

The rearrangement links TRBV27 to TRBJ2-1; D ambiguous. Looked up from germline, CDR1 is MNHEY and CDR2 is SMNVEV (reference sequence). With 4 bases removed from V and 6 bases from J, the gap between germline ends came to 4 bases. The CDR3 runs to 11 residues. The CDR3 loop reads CASSSTNEQFF. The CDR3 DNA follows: TGTGCCAGCAGTTCCACCAATGAGCAGTTCTTC.

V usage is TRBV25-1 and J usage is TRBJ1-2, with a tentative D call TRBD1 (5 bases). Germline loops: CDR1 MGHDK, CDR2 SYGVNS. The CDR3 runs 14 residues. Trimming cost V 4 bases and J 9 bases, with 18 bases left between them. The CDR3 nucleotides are TGTGCCAGCAGTGGCCGACAGTTTTTCAATAGCTACACCTTC. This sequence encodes CASSGRQFFNSYTF.

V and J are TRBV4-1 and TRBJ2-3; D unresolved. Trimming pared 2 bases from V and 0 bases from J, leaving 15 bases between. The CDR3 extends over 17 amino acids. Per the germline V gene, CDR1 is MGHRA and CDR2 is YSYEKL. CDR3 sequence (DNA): TGCGCCAGCAGCCAATTTGGCGAAGTGGGGAGCACAGATACGCAGTATTTT. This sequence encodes CASSQFGEVGSTDTQYF.

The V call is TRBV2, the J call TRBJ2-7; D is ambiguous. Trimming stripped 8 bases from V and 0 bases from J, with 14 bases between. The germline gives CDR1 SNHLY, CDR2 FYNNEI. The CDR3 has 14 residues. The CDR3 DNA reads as TGTGCCAGCTCATATGGGCAGAGCTCCTACGAGCAGTACTTC. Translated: CASSYGQSSYEQYF.

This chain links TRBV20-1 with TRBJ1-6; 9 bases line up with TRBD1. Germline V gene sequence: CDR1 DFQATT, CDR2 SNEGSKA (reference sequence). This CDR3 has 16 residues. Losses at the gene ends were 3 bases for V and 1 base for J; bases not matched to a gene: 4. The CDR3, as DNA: TGCAGTGCTAGGACAGGGACAGGGTCCTATAATTCACCCCTCCACTTT. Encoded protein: CSARTGTGSYNSPLHF.

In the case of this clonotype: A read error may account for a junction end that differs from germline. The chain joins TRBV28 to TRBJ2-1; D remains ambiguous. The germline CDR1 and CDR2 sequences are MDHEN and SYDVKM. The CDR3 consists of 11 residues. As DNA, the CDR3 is TGTGCCAGCACGCACCACAATGAGCAGTTCTTT. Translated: CASTHHNEQFF.

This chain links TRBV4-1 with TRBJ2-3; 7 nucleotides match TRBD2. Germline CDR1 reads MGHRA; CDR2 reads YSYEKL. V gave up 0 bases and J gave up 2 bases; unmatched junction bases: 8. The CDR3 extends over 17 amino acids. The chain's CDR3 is CASSQDHSGGTTDTQYF. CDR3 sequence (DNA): TGCGCCAGCAGCCAAGACCACTCCGGGGGGACCACAGATACGCAGTATTTT.

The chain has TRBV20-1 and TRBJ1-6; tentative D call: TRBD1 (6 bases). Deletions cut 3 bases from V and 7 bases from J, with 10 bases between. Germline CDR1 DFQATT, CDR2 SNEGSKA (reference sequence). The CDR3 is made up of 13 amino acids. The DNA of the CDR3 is TGCAGTGCTAGGGCAGGGGTCAATTCACCCCTCCACTTT. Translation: CSARAGVNSPLHF.

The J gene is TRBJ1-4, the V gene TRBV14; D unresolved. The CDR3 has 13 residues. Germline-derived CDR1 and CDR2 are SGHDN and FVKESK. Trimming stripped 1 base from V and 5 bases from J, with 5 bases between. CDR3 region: CASSQGRNEKLFF. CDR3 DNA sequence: TGTGCCAGCAGCCAAGGACGGAATGAAAAACTGTTTTTT.

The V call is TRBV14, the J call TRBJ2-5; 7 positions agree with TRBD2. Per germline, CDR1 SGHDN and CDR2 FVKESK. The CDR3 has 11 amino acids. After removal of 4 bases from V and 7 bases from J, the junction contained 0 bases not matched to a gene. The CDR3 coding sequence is TGTGCCAGCAGCCGGGAGGGGACCCAGTACTTC. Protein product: CASSREGTQYF.

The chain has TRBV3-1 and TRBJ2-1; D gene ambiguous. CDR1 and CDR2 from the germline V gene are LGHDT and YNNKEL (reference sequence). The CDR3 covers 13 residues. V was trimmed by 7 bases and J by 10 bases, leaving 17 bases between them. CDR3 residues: CASILGPGGEQFF. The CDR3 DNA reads TGTGCCAGCATCCTCGGACCGGGTGGAGAGCAGTTCTTC.

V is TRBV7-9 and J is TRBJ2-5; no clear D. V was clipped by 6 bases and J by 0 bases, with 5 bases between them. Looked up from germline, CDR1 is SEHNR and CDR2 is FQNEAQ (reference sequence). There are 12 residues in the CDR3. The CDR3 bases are TGTGCCAGCAGTCTGTACCAAGAGACCCAGTACTTC. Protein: CASSLYQETQYF.

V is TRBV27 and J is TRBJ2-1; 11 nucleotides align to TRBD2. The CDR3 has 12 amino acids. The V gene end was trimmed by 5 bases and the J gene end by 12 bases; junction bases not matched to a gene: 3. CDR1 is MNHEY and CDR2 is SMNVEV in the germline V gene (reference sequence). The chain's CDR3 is CASSPGLAGQFF. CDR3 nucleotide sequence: TGTGCCAGCAGTCCTGGACTAGCGGGGCAGTTCTTC.